One and the same sample provided the 8 T cell receptor beta chains below, sequenced in a study of Ad26.COV2.S vaccination and SARS-CoV-2 variants. Treatment specified: around 19 received Ad26.COV2.S at low or high dose, single or two shots; about 5 received placebo; per-sample allocation not given. Collection of samples fell on day 63 after the first vaccine or placebo injection. Using immunoSEQ multiplex PCR, the repertoire was profiled, and TCRdb retains in-frame clones only, with some absent. The sample contains hundreds of thousands of clones, 85% to 90% of which appear only once. The sample consisted of peripheral blood, taken in a trial of Ad26.COV2.S vaccine versus placebo. All receptors derive from a person between 18 and 59 years old who received the Ad26.COV2.S COVID-19 vaccine or a placebo.

The chain recombines TRBV3-1 (or the pseudogene TRBV3-2) with TRBJ2-7; D could derive from TRBD1 or TRBD2 (5 bases each). CDR1 is LGHDT, CDR2 YNNKEL, per germline (reference sequence). This CDR3 has 14 residues. V was trimmed by 3 bases and J by 3 bases, leaving 12 bases between them. The CDR3 nucleotides are TGTGCCAGCAGCCATGTGGCAGGGAGCTACGAGCAGTACTTC. Protein: CASSHVAGSYEQYF.

J is TRBJ2-1 and V is TRBV7-7; TRBD2 is a possible D gene (5 bases). The CDR3 extends over 13 amino acids. Germline-derived CDR1 and CDR2 are SSHAT and FNYEAQ (reference sequence). Between the trimmed V and J ends, which lost 1 base and 4 bases, there was a span of 5 bases. As DNA, the CDR3 is TGTGCCAGCAGCTTAGAGCGGTACAATGAGCAGTTCTTC. Protein product: CASSLERYNEQFF.

The rearrangement joins TRBV6-5 to TRBJ1-1; the D gene is possibly TRBD1 (6 bases). Between the trimmed V and J ends, which lost 7 bases and 13 bases, there was a span of 16 bases. Looked up from germline, CDR1 is MNHEY and CDR2 is SVGAGI. This CDR3 region has 11 residues. The CDR3 here is CASTGGAGCFF. CDR3 in DNA: TGTGCCAGCACCGGGGGGGCGGGGTGTTTCTTT.

The rearrangement links TRBV27 to TRBJ2-5; 8 bases fit TRBD2. The CDR3 spans 15 residues. Trimming at V came to 0 bases and at J to 3 bases, leaving 3 bases not matched to a gene. Germline V lookup: CDR1 MNHEY, CDR2 SMNVEV (reference sequence). The CDR3 protein is CASSLSGSGEETQYF. CDR3 bases: TGTGCCAGCAGTTTATCGGGTAGCGGGGAAGAGACCCAGTACTTC.

V usage is TRBV5-1 and J usage is TRBJ1-1; D may be TRBD1 (5 bases). The CDR3 consists of 17 residues. Germline CDR1 and CDR2: SGHRS and YFSETQ. V was pared by 4 bases and J by 0 bases, with 19 bases between. The CDR3: CASSKDNSLGVNTEAFF. The CDR3 DNA is TGCGCCAGCAGCAAGGACAATTCCCTTGGGGTGAACACTGAAGCTTTCTTT.

The chain is built from TRBV20-1 and TRBJ2-2, with TRBD2 matching over 10 bases. V was clipped by 5 bases and J by 5 bases; unmatched bases: 5. In germline, CDR1 is DFQATT, CDR2 SNEGSKA (reference sequence). The CDR3 contains 14 residues. The CDR3 DNA follows: TGCAGTGCTGGTGGACTAGCGGAGACCGGGGAGCTGTTTTTT. This encodes CSAGGLAETGELFF.

This clone was picked up one time. The chain is built from TRBV18 and TRBJ2-4, with a weak D call TRBD1 (5 bases). This CDR3 comprises 16 residues. V lost 0 bases, J lost 0 bases, and 9 bases lay in between. Germline loops: CDR1 KGHSH, CDR2 LQKENI. The CDR3 reads CASSPPKGLAKNIQYF. For the CDR3, the DNA is TGTGCCAGCTCACCACCGAAGGGGTTAGCCAAAAACATTCAGTACTTC.

This clone was seen a few times. The CDR3 sequence is CASSPGLAGVYEQYV. CDR3 nucleotide sequence: TGTGCCAGCTCCCCGGGACTAGCGGGAGTCTACGAGCAGTACGTC. The chain is built from TRBV21-1 and TRBJ2-7; TRBD2 reflects the table's D call only, with no check against the DNA. TRBV21-1 has pseudogene status. This CDR3 has 15 residues.